The sequence of this T cell receptor (beta chain) was determined in a study of blood T cell repertoires in COVID-19. The wider study: From T cells, B-cell-depleted T cells, or PBMCs came the material, which was cDNA or gDNA.

Authors' processing steps: By means of reference gene primer amplification, nucleated cell counts were estimated. Data came from immunoSEQ multiplex PCR; TCRdb stores just in-frame clones and leaves some out. The V and J calls and clone size are taken from that table; D and trimming were inferred from the DNA. Among roughly 33,000 clones listed, roughly 85% were seen once. CDR1 SGHNT and CDR2 YENEEA come from the germline V gene. V was trimmed by 5 bases and J by 4 bases, leaving 9 bases between them. The CDR3 contains 12 residues. The V gene is TRBV11-3, the J gene TRBJ2-7; possible D gene TRBD1, 6 bases. The sample taken for sequencing was peripheral blood. This TCR came from a human donor with acute or convalescent COVID-19. The donor label of this sample is uncertain. The CDR3: CASSQDSYEQYF. The CDR3 DNA reads TGTGCCAGCAGCCAGGACAGTTACGAGCAGTACTTC.